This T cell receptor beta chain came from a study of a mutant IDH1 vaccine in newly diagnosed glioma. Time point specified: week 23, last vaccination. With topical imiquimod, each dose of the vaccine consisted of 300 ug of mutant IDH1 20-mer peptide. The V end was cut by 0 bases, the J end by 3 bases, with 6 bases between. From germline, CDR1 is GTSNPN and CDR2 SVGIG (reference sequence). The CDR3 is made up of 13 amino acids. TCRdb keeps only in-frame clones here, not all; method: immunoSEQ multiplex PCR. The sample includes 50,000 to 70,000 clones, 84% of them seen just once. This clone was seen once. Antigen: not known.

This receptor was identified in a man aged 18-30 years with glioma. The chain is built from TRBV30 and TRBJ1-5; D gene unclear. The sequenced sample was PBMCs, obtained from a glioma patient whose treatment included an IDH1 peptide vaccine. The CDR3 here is CAWSVGNNQPQHF. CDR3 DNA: TGTGCCTGGAGTGTCGGGAACAATCAGCCCCAGCATTTT. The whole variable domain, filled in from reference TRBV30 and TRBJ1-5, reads SQTIHQWPATLVQPVGSPLSLECTVEGTSNPNLYWYRQAAGRGLQLLFYSVGIGQISSEVPQNLSASRPQDRQFILSSKKLLLSDSGFYLCAWSVGNNQPQHFGDGTRLSIL.